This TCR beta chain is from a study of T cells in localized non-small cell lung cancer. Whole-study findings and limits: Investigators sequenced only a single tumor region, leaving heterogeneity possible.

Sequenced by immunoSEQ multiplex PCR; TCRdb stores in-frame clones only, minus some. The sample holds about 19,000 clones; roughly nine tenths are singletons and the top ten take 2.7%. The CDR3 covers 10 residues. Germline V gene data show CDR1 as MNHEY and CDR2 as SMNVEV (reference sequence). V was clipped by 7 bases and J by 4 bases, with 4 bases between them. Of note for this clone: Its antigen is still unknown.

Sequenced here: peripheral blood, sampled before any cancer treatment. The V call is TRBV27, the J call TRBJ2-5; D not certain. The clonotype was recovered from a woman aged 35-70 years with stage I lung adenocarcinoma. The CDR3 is CASIRETQYF. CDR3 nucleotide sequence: TGTGCCAGCATCAGAGAGACCCAGTACTTC.